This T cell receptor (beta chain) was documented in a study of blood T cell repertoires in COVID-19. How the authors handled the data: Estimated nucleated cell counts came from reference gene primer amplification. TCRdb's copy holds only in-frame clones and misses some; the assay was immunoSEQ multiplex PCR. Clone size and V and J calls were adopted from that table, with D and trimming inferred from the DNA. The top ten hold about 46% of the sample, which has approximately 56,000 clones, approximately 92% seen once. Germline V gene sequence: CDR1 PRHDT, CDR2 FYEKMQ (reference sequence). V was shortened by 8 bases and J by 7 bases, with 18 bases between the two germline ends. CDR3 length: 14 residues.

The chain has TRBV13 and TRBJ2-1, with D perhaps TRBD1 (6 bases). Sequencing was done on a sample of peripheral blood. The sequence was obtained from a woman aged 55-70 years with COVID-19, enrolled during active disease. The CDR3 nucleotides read TGTGCCAGCGGTACAGGGCGATTTAGAAATGAGCAGTTCTTC. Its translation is CASGTGRFRNEQFF.